Below, 20 T cell receptor beta chains from the same sample are listed, as sequenced in a study of blood T cell repertoires in COVID-19. TCRdb keeps only in-frame clones here, not all; method: immunoSEQ multiplex PCR. The sample contains 250,000 to 300,000 clones, around 82% of which appear only once. Sequencing input: peripheral blood. These receptors came from a woman aged 18-29 years with acute or convalescent COVID-19.

The gene calls are TRBV2 and TRBJ2-1; TRBD2 aligns across 13 bases. V trimming: 5 bases; J trimming: 8 bases; junction bases outside the gene matches: 12. CDR3 length: 17 residues. Germline loops: CDR1 SNHLY, CDR2 FYNNEI. The CDR3 protein is CASSPNGLAGVNDEQFF. In DNA form, the CDR3 reads TGTGCCAGCAGTCCCAACGGACTAGCGGGAGTCAACGATGAGCAGTTCTTC.

The chain carries TRBV27 and TRBJ1-2; a possible D gene is TRBD1 (6 bases). The V end lost 8 bases, the J end lost 0 bases, and 7 bases lay between the germline ends. Germline loops: CDR1 MNHEY, CDR2 SMNVEV (reference sequence). The CDR3 consists of 12 residues. CDR3 in amino acids: CASRDTNYGYTF. The CDR3 DNA is TGTGCCAGCCGGGACACTAACTATGGCTACACCTTC.

Comment on this clone: The junction and the germline gene differ at one end; a read error may be behind it. The chain combines TRBV12-3 or TRBV12-4 with TRBJ1-2; 9 bases fit TRBD1. The CDR3 is made up of 13 amino acids. The CDR3 DNA sequence: TGTGCCAGCAGCCGGGGACAGGGTTATGGCGACACCTTC. Translation gives CASSRGQGYGDTF.

The chain uses TRBV4-1 and TRBJ1-4, with TRBD1 as a possible D gene (6 bases). Trimming pared 5 bases from V and 4 bases from J, leaving 14 bases between. Germline CDR1 is MGHRA and CDR2 is YSYEKL. The CDR3 is made up of 15 amino acids. CDR3 loop: CASSREGGVNEKLFF. The CDR3 bases are TGCGCCAGCAGCAGGGAGGGGGGGGTTAATGAAAAACTGTTTTTT.

V usage is TRBV5-6 and J usage is TRBJ1-2, with D unresolved. Looked up from germline, CDR1 is SGHDT and CDR2 is YYEEEE. Trimming took 4 bases from V and 11 from J, leaving 12 bases between them. This CDR3 region has 11 residues. The CDR3 loop is CASSLGVAYTF. In DNA, the CDR3 is TGTGCCAGCAGCCTCGGGGTAGCTTACACCTTC.

The chain joins TRBV7-2 to TRBJ1-2; TRBD1 matches at 8 bases. V shed 5 bases and J 4 bases; nucleotides not matched to a gene: 3. This CDR3 comprises 13 residues. Germline CDR1 and CDR2: SGHTA and FQGNSA. CDR3: CASSRDRGYGYTF. In nucleotides, the CDR3 is TGTGCCAGCAGCCGAGACAGGGGCTATGGCTACACCTTC.

This chain joins TRBV9 and TRBJ1-5; no reliable D call. Per the germline V gene, CDR1 is SGDLS and CDR2 is YYNGEE. Trimming pared 2 bases from V and 5 bases from J, leaving 11 bases between. The CDR3 extends over 14 amino acids. The CDR3 loop reads CASSVDGNDQPQHF. As DNA, the CDR3 is TGTGCCAGCAGCGTGGACGGGAACGATCAGCCCCAGCATTTT.

The V call is TRBV18, the J call TRBJ1-3; possible D gene TRBD1, 5 bases. The CDR3 spans 17 residues. Trimming removed 1 base at V and 0 bases at J, with 13 bases between. Germline V lookup: CDR1 KGHSH, CDR2 LQKENI. CDR3 in amino acids: CASSPLGQRLSGNTIYF. The DNA of the CDR3 is TGTGCCAGCTCACCACTGGGGCAACGGCTCTCTGGAAACACCATATATTTT.

The J gene is TRBJ2-6, the V gene TRBV7-8; D perhaps matches TRBD2 (5 bases). The CDR3 runs 18 residues. Germline V gene lookup returns CDR1 SGHVS and CDR2 FQNEAQ. Trimming removed 1 base from V and 2 bases from J, with 15 bases in between. This CDR3 reads CASSLEFVGEAGANVLTF. The CDR3, as DNA: TGTGCCAGCAGCTTAGAGTTCGTGGGAGAGGCTGGGGCCAACGTCCTGACTTTC.

This clone was found once. The chain uses TRBV18 and TRBJ1-1; D is unresolved. The CDR3 is made up of 16 amino acids. V gave up 2 bases and J gave up 0 bases, with 13 bases separating them. Germline CDR1 is KGHSH and CDR2 is LQKENI. The CDR3 DNA sequence: TGTGCCAGCTCACCATATCCCGCAAACTTGAACACTGAAGCTTTCTTT. Translating gives CASSPYPANLNTEAFF.

The chain combines TRBV2 with TRBJ2-6; 12 nucleotides match TRBD1. With 6 bases clipped from V and 4 bases from J, the junction kept 10 bases outside the gene matches. The CDR3 runs to 18 residues. The germline gives CDR1 SNHLY, CDR2 FYNNEI. The CDR3 region has the DNA TGTGCCAGCAGGATGAGCCGGGACAGGGGGCGAGGGGCCAACGTCCTGACTTTC. This translates into CASRMSRDRGRGANVLTF.

CDR3 residues: CASTGMNTGELFF. The CDR3 DNA reads as TGTGCCAGCACCGGGATGAACACCGGGGAGCTGTTTTTT. V and J are TRBV27 and TRBJ2-2; a possible D gene is TRBD2 (5 bases). With 7 bases removed from V and 1 base from J, the gap between germline ends came to 7 bases. Germline CDR1 MNHEY, CDR2 SMNVEV (reference sequence). The CDR3 totals 13 residues.

Concerning this clone: Relative to the germline gene, one junction end is altered; a read error may explain this. The chain is built from TRBV3-1 (or the pseudogene TRBV3-2) and TRBJ2-7, with D possibly matching TRBD1 (6 bases). Germline loops: CDR1 LGHDT, CDR2 YNNKEL (reference sequence). The CDR3 covers 11 residues. The CDR3 is CASSQGTAPDF. Written as DNA, the CDR3 is TGTGCCAGCAGCCAAGGGACAGCGCCCGACTTC.

Many counts were recorded for this clone. This chain links TRBV7-8 with TRBJ2-1; no firm D call. The germline CDR1 and CDR2 sequences are SGHVS and FQNEAQ. The germline V and J ends were trimmed by 3 bases and 2 bases, with 17 bases remaining between them. The CDR3 is 17 amino acids. CDR3 in amino acids: CASSLRFLELTYNEQFF. The CDR3 DNA is TGTGCCAGCAGCTTGCGGTTTCTGGAATTGACCTACAATGAGCAGTTCTTC.

The chain is built from TRBV5-5 and TRBJ1-4, with D possibly matching TRBD1 (5 bases). CDR1 is SGHKS and CDR2 is YYEKEE in the germline V gene (reference sequence). The V gene lost 1 base and the J gene lost 8 bases, with 9 bases spanning the gap. There are 13 residues in the CDR3. DNA for the CDR3: TGTGCCAGCAGCTTGCAGGGTAAAGAAAAACTGTTTTTT. Protein sequence: CASSLQGKEKLFF.

The chain uses TRBV27 and TRBJ1-5; no clear D. Germline assignment: CDR1 MNHEY and CDR2 SMNVEV (reference sequence). The V end was cut by 3 bases, the J end by 9 bases, with 18 bases between. This CDR3 has 15 amino acids. CDR3 protein: CASSFSAGRFRPQHF. For the CDR3, the DNA is TGTGCCAGCAGTTTTTCTGCCGGGAGGTTTCGGCCCCAGCATTTT.

The chain is built from TRBV7-2 and TRBJ2-5, with 9 bases identical to TRBD2. In germline, CDR1 is SGHTA, CDR2 FQGNSA. The CDR3 covers 17 residues. V was pared by 1 base and J by 1 base, with 7 bases of the junction left unmatched. CDR3 DNA sequence: TGTGCCAGCAGCTTAGGTGTAGCGGGAGCGTTCCAAGAGACCCAGTACTTC. Amino acid sequence: CASSLGVAGAFQETQYF.

This clone has a single count. The genes are TRBV19 and TRBJ1-1, with D perhaps TRBD1 (6 bases). V dropped 7 bases and J dropped 5 bases, with 20 bases sitting between them. The germline V gene has CDR1 LNHDA and CDR2 SQIVND (reference sequence). The CDR3 sequence is 15 residues long. The CDR3 region is CASKPTDSWKTEAFF. CDR3 nucleotides: TGTGCCAGTAAACCGACGGACAGTTGGAAAACTGAAGCTTTCTTT.

V and J are TRBV24-1 and TRBJ1-1; D gene ambiguous. CDR1 and CDR2 (germline): KGHDR, SFDVKD. Between the trimmed V and J ends, which lost 5 bases and 13 bases, there was a span of 13 bases. The CDR3 consists of 11 residues. CDR3 coding DNA: TGTGCCACCAGTGTCTACGGGTTATTTTTCTTT. The encoded protein is CATSVYGLFFF.

This chain connects TRBV2 to TRBJ2-7, with 13 bases identical to TRBD2. CDR1 SNHLY and CDR2 FYNNEI come from the germline V gene. V lost 6 bases to trimming and J lost 2 bases; unmatched junction nucleotides: 19. The CDR3 is 20 amino acids. CDR3 nucleotide sequence: TGTGCCAGCAGGGGGACTAGCGGGACACTCAACCGGAAAATACCCTACGAGCAGTACTTC. It yields the protein CASRGTSGTLNRKIPYEQYF.